A single sample gave rise to the 4 T cell receptor beta chains below, sequenced in a study of blood T cell repertoires in COVID-19. Profiling relied on immunoSEQ multiplex PCR, and the TCRdb table lists in-frame clones only, not all of them. The data contain approximately 93,000 clones, more than 70% of them singletons. The sequenced sample was peripheral blood. These receptors were taken from a woman over 75 with acute or convalescent COVID-19.

This chain connects TRBV4-2 to TRBJ2-7, with 7 bases fitting TRBD1. J gave up 5 bases and V 0 bases, and 10 bases lay outside the gene matches. The CDR3 has 16 residues. Germline CDR1 and CDR2: LGHNA and YNFKEQ. The chain's CDR3 is CASSQDRPGGIDEQYF. The CDR3 nucleotides read TGTGCCAGCAGCCAAGATCGTCCAGGGGGAATCGACGAGCAGTACTTC.

V usage is TRBV19 and J usage is TRBJ1-1; 11 bases are shared with TRBD1. CDR3 length equals 17 residues. The germline V gene has CDR1 LNHDA and CDR2 SQIVND (reference sequence). Trimming took 1 base from V and 8 from J; bases not matched to a gene: 12. In DNA form, the CDR3 reads TGTGCCAGTAGTATAGCCCTCCCGGGACAGGGGGGAGGAGAAGCTTTCTTT. Translation: CASSIALPGQGGGEAFF.

The V gene is TRBV5-1, the J gene TRBJ1-2; D call uncertain. The CDR3 is 12 amino acids. Between the trimmed V and J ends, which lost 2 bases and 3 bases, there was a span of 5 bases. Germline V lookup: CDR1 SGHRS, CDR2 YFSETQ. CDR3 in amino acids: CASSLTDYGYTF. CDR3 in DNA: TGCGCCAGCAGCTTAACAGACTATGGCTACACCTTC.

This chain links TRBV9 with TRBJ1-2; D ambiguous. Trimming took 4 bases from V and 6 from J, leaving 16 bases between them. CDR3 length: 14 residues. Germline lookup yields CDR1 SGDLS and CDR2 YYNGEE. The CDR3 region is CASSPLSRGDGYTF. CDR3 DNA: TGTGCCAGCAGCCCCCTTTCGCGGGGTGATGGCTACACCTTC.